This is a list of T cell receptor beta chains from one sample in a study of blood T cell repertoires in COVID-19. Data came from immunoSEQ multiplex PCR; TCRdb stores just in-frame clones and leaves some out. Seen here are fewer than 350,000 clones, around 85% observed once, and the top ten hold 2% to 2.5%. Sequenced input: peripheral blood. The receptors originated from a woman aged 25-40 years who had recovered from COVID-19. Both conserved end residues are part of each CDR3. The D gene is left open where the match is weak. Size is omitted from some rows. Given values are once, few, many or a class for expanded clones.

. TRBJ1-5 . TRBV28 TGTGCCAGCAGTTTCAGTGCACCCAATCAGCCCCAGCATTTT CASSFSAPNQPQHF
. TRBJ1-1 . TRBV19 TGTGCCAGTAGTATAGATCAGGAGGGGAACACTGAAGCTTTCTTT CASSIDQEGNTEAFF
few TRBJ1-6 TRBD1 TRBV10-1 TGCGCCAGCAGTGGGACAGGTTCTTCACCCCTCCACTTT CASSGTGSSPLHF
. TRBJ2-2 TRBD1 TRBV5-1 TGCGCCAGCAGCCTCCCAGGACAGGGTAAATCCGGGGAGCTGTTTTTT CASSLPGQGKSGELFF
. TRBJ2-7 TRBD2 TRBV3-1/TRBV3-2 TGTGCCAGCAGCCAAGATCTTTTGACTAGCGGCTACGAGCAGTACTTC CASSQDLLTSGYEQYF
. TRBJ2-7 . TRBV13 TGTGCCAGCAGCCACCGGACGGAACGGGACTACGAGCAGTACTTC CASSHRTERDYEQYF
. TRBJ2-1 TRBD1 TRBV24-1 TGTGCCACCAGTGATTTCGGACAGGGGGCAGGGAATGAGCAGTTCTTC CATSDFGQGAGNEQFF
. TRBJ1-2 . TRBV25-1 TGTGCCAGCAGTGAATGGAGAACGGGGGTGTGGGGCTACACCTTC CASSEWRTGVWGYTF
. TRBJ1-6 TRBD1 TRBV2 TGTGCCAGCCTCGACAGGGGCTCCACAAGGTCACCCCTCCACTTT CASLDRGSTRSPLHF
once TRBJ2-1 . TRBV6-1 TGTGCCAGCAGTGGCCGTGGGGGGTTTAGCTACAATGAGCAGTTCTTC CASSGRGGFSYNEQFF
. TRBJ2-1 . TRBV3-1/TRBV3-2 TGTGCCAGCAGCCAAAGGGACAACTCCTACAATGAGCAGTTCTTC CASSQRDNSYNEQFF
. TRBJ2-7 . TRBV14 TGTGCCAGCAGCCAAGATTCCGGTCGGTACTCCTACGAGCAGTACTTC CASSQDSGRYSYEQYF
. TRBJ2-7 TRBD1 TRBV7-9 TGTGCCAGCAGCGACCGGGACAGGGGGAATCACGAGCAGTACTTC CASSDRDRGNHEQYF
. TRBJ2-3 . TRBV28 TGTGCCAGCAGTTTATCTTTAGCGGTGGGGTCGTATTTT CASSLSLAVGSYF
. TRBJ1-4 . TRBV5-5 TGTGCCAGCAGCTCCGGGGAGATTGTTGAAAAACTGTTTTTT CASSSGEIVEKLFF
. TRBJ2-3 . TRBV29-1 TGCAGCGTTAGACAGACCACAGATACGCAGTATTTT CSVRQTTDTQYF